This T cell receptor (beta chain) emerged from a study of blood T cells in healthy people across ages. A second PCR, run for roughly 7 to 11 cycles, used a sample-barcoded 5' primer plus a J-beta primer mix. A template-switch adaptor that had 12 random nucleotides put a tag on each cDNA molecule. TCRdb reprocessed the 5' RACE reads via MiXCR and lists one record per CDR3 protein. Of around 1,500,000 distinct CDR3 sequences listed, 42% were seen once; the top ten hold 7% to 9.5%. There are 16 residues in the CDR3. V dropped 3 bases and J dropped 2; count of bases not matched to a gene: 5. Points on this clonotype: Antigen unknown.

Study conclusions and caveats: While age rose, TCR beta diversity per million T cells dropped in a roughly linear way. There were more naive CD4+ cells and higher diversity in long-lived donors than in aged donors.

The sequenced sample consisted of blood. The TCR sequence derives from a woman aged 18 to 35 in good health. The chain employs TRBV12-3 or TRBV12-4 and TRBJ2-1; TRBD1 agrees at 9 bases. In nucleotides, the CDR3 is TGTGCCAGCAGTTTTTGGACAGGGGCGGCCTACAATGAGCAGTTCTTC. Its translation: CASSFWTGAAYNEQFF.